What follows are 2 T cell receptor beta chains derived from one specimen sequenced in a study of blood T cell repertoires in COVID-19 (dated by TCRdb to 2020 to 2021). Library generation was performed with the immunoSEQ multiplex PCR assay. As stored in TCRdb, this immuneACCESS dataset retains in-frame rearrangements with V and J assigned. A fraction of the clones does not appear; measured against another copy, unresolved V genes explain less than half of the discrepancy, and the remainder lacks a known reason. In all, the sample holds some 230,000 clones, and 75% to 85% of those were seen once. In total, the top ten clones hold roughly 8.2% of the sample. Input material: peripheral blood. The receptors shown here come from an elderly woman with COVID-19, enrolled during active disease.

V is TRBV5-4 and J is TRBJ2-5, with 8 bases aligning to TRBD1. There are 14 residues in the CDR3. In germline, CDR1 is SGHNT, CDR2 YYREEE (reference sequence). V lost 3 bases and J lost 4; bases outside the gene matches: 5. CDR3 DNA: TGTGCCAGCAGCTCGCTGACAGGGGTAGAGACCCAGTACTTC. Its protein is CASSSLTGVETQYF. Full variable domain (outside the CDR3, taken from reference TRBV5-4 and TRBJ2-5): ETGVTQSPTHLIKTRGQQVTLRCSSQSGHNTVSWYQQALGQGPQFIFQYYREEENGRGNFPPRFSGLQFPNYSSELNVNALELDDSALYLCASSSLTGVETQYFGPGTRLLVL.

This clone appeared a single time. The V gene is TRBV4-2, the J gene TRBJ2-7, with 8 bases identical to TRBD1. The CDR3 runs 15 residues. V shed 4 bases and J 0 bases; nucleotides not matched to a gene: 5. Looked up from germline, CDR1 is LGHNA and CDR2 is YNFKEQ. CDR3: CASSPRTGSSYEQYF. DNA of the CDR3: TGTGCCAGCAGCCCCAGGACAGGGAGCTCCTACGAGCAGTACTTC.